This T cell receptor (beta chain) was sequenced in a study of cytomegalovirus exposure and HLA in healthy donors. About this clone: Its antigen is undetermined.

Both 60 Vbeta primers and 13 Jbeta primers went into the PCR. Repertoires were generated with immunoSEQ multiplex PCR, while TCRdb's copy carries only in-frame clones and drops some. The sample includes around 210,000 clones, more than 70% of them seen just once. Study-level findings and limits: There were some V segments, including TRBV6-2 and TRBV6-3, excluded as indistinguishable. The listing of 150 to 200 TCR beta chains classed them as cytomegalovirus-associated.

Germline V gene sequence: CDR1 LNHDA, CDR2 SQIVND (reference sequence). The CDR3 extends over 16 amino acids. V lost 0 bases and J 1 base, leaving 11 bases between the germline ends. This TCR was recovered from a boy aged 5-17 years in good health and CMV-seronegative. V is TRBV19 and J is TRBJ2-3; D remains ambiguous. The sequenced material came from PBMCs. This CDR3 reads CASSIDLYRGTDTQYF. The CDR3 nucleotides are TGTGCCAGTAGTATAGATCTATACCGGGGCACAGATACGCAGTATTTT.